What follows is one TCR beta chain and its context. This entry comes from a study of PD-L1 blockade in urothelial cancer. Study context: Prior chemotherapy ranged from 0 to 3 regimens per patient.

Assay used: immunoSEQ multiplex PCR; TCRdb lists only in-frame clones, some missing. Counted here are approximately 79,000 clones, 80% to 95% occurring once; the ten biggest clones make up roughly 0.8%. The CDR3 runs to 13 residues. With 6 bases clipped from V and 7 bases from J, the junction kept 8 bases outside the gene matches. Germline-derived CDR1 and CDR2 are SEHNR and FQNEAQ (reference sequence). Time point given: peripheral blood 6 weeks after treatment start. The material was PBMCs, obtained around atezolizumab (anti-PD-L1) treatment. The receptor was derived from a woman of 80 years or more with urothelial cancer. The chain joins TRBV7-9 to TRBJ1-2; 7 nucleotides match TRBD1. CDR3 amino acids: CASSQNRGVGYTF. CDR3 DNA: TGTGCCAGCAGTCAGAACAGGGGAGTTGGCTACACCTTC.